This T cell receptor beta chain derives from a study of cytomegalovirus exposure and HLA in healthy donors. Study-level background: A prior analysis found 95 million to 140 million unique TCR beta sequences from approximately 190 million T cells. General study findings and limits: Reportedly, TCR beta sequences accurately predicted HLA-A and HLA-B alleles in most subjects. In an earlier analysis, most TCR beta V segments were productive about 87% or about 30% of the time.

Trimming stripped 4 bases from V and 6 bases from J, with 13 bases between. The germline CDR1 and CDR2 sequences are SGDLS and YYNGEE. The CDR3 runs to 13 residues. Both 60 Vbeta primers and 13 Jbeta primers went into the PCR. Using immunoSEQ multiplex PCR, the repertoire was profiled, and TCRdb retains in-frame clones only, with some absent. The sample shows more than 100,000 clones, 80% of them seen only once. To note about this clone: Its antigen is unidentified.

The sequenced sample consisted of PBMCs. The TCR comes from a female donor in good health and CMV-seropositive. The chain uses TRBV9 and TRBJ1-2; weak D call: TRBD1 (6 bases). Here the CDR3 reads CASSRQGWDGYTF. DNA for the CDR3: TGTGCCAGCAGCAGGCAGGGGTGGGATGGCTACACCTTC.